The present TCR beta chain was sequenced within a study of shared clonotypes between healthy human individuals. Here immunoSEQ multiplex PCR was the method, and the copy in TCRdb shows in-frame clones only, minus some. The sample shows around 1,900,000 clones, just under 95% of them seen only once. This CDR3 region has 12 residues. From germline, CDR1 is SGDLS and CDR2 YYNGEE. The V gene lost 5 bases and the J gene lost 6 bases, with 8 bases spanning the gap. This clone has a single count. Its target is not known. Within the sample, other DNA sequences also encode this same CDR3. General study points: Among the subsets, naive ones generally showed larger estimated richness than memory ones.

The naive CD8 population came from CD45RO-negative cells selected for CCR7, without terminally differentiated effector memory CD45RA+ cells. The sequencing input was naive CD8+ T cells from PBMCs. The rearrangement uses TRBV9 and TRBJ2-2; D may match TRBD1 or TRBD2 (5 bases each). This sequence was found in a man aged 18 to 29 in good health. Some clones in this sample may be carry-over from other donors' samples. The CDR3 nucleotides are TGTGCCAGCAGGGGGGATTCCGGGGAGCTGTTTTTT. Encoded protein: CASRGDSGELFF.